The 2 T cell receptor beta chains given below trace back to one sample, sequenced in a study of T cell repertoires in cytomegalovirus infection. One entry per CDR3 protein, called by TCRdb with MiXCR from the reads. The sample lists more than 350,000 distinct CDR3 sequences; 30% to 40% were seen once. The sample comprised PBMCs. All receptors come from a human donor in good health (CMV status not recorded). Some clones in this sample may be carry-over from other donors' samples.

This chain uses TRBV15 with TRBJ2-7, with D possibly being TRBD2 (6 bases). The CDR3 is 15 amino acids. The V gene's germline CDR1 is LNHNV and CDR2 YYDKDF (reference sequence). Between the trimmed V and J ends, which lost 0 bases and 2 bases, there was a span of 11 bases. CDR3 region: CATSRDSKRAYEQYF. DNA for the CDR3: TGTGCCACCAGCAGAGATTCGAAGCGGGCCTACGAGCAGTACTTC. The whole variable domain, remainder taken from reference TRBV15 and TRBJ2-7, is DAMVIQNPRYQVTQFGKPVTLSCSQTLNHNVMYWYQQKSSQAPKLLFHYYDKDFNNEADTPDNFQSRRPNTSFCFLDIRSPGLGDTAMYLCATSRDSKRAYEQYFGPGTRLTVT.

Concerning this clonotype: One junction end disagrees with the germline gene, perhaps due to a read error. The J gene is TRBJ2-1, the V gene TRBV7-9, with 8 nucleotides matching TRBD2. The CDR3 has 12 residues. CDR1 and CDR2 (germline): SEHNR, FQNEAQ (reference sequence). The CDR3 loop is CARSPGGGAKFF. CDR3 in DNA: TGTGCCCGCAGCCCCGGGGGGGGCGCAAAGTTCTTC.